These 9 T cell receptor beta chains share one sample of origin, sequenced in a study of cytomegalovirus exposure and HLA in healthy donors. The study ran its PCR with 60 Vbeta and 13 Jbeta primers. Assay: immunoSEQ multiplex PCR; the TCRdb copy retains only in-frame clones and omits some. This table holds approximately 100,000 clones, 84% found once. The specimen sequenced was PBMCs. The receptors derive from a woman aged 18-29 years in good health and CMV-seronegative.

J is TRBJ2-3 and V is TRBV4-3; D is possibly TRBD2 (6 bases). The germline gives CDR1 LGHNA, CDR2 YSLEER. The CDR3 consists of 17 residues. Deletions cut 6 bases from V and 1 base from J, with 20 bases between. The CDR3 loop is CASSYTPSGEGTDTQYF. The CDR3 DNA sequence: TGCGCCAGCAGTTATACCCCGAGTGGGGAGGGCACAGATACGCAGTATTTT.

With respect to this clone: One end of the junction does not line up with germline, which may come from a read error. This sequence joins TRBV5-1 and TRBJ1-2, with no clear D. This CDR3 is built from 15 residues. Germline loops: CDR1 SGHRS, CDR2 YFSETQ. CDR3: CASSSRTVAGYGYTF. Here the CDR3 DNA reads TGTGCCAGCAGCTCTAGGACCGTGGCGGGCTATGGCTACACCTTC.

This chain links TRBV5-1 with TRBJ2-5; 7 bases align to TRBD2. CDR1 is SGHRS and CDR2 is YFSETQ in the germline V gene. The CDR3 covers 15 residues. After removal of 2 bases from V and 0 bases from J, the junction contained 4 bases not matched to a gene. CDR3 loop: CASSFEGGYQETQYF. CDR3 nucleotides: TGCGCCAGCAGCTTTGAGGGAGGGTACCAAGAGACCCAGTACTTC. The full variable domain, in which reference TRBV5-1 and TRBJ2-5 provide the parts outside the CDR3, is KAGVTQTPRYLIKTRGQQVTLSCSPISGHRSVSWYQQTPGQGLQFLFEYFSETQRNKGNFPGRFSGRQFSNSRSEMNVSTLELGDSALYLCASSFEGGYQETQYFGPGTRLLVL.

The rearrangement links TRBV6-5 to TRBJ2-7, with D unclear. CDR1 MNHEY and CDR2 SVGAGI come from the germline V gene. The V end lost 3 bases, the J end lost 5 bases, and 11 bases lay between the germline ends. This CDR3 is built from 13 residues. In DNA, the CDR3 is TGTGCCAGCAGTTATGGGCACGGCGACGAGCAGTACTTC. As protein: CASSYGHGDEQYF.

The sample holds a few counts of this clone. CDR3 sequence: CATSRVGGTGELFF. For the CDR3, the DNA is TGTGCCACCAGCAGAGTAGGGGGCACCGGGGAGCTGTTTTTT. V usage is TRBV15 and J usage is TRBJ2-2; D perhaps matches TRBD1 (6 bases). Trimming took 1 base from V and 4 from J, leaving 7 bases between them. In germline, CDR1 is LNHNV, CDR2 YYDKDF (reference sequence). The CDR3 spans 14 residues.

Only one count was recorded for this clone. The chain recombines TRBV5-5 with TRBJ1-4; a weak D match, TRBD1 (6 bases). This CDR3 spans 14 amino acids. V was cut by 4 bases and J by 7 bases, with 14 bases left in between. Germline V gene lookup returns CDR1 SGHKS and CDR2 YYEKEE (reference sequence). Here the CDR3 DNA reads TGTGCCAGCAGCCCGGACAGTGCTAGTGAAAAACTGTTTTTT. It specifies CASSPDSASEKLFF.

This clone was recorded a few times. V is TRBV5-1 and J is TRBJ2-1, with 10 nucleotides matching TRBD2. From germline, CDR1 is SGHRS and CDR2 YFSETQ. The ends lost 1 base at V and 8 bases at J; junction bases unmatched: 6. The CDR3 consists of 15 residues. CDR3 coding DNA: TGCGCCAGCAGCTTGTATAGCGGGGGGTCGTATGAGCAGTTCTTC. Translating gives CASSLYSGGSYEQFF.

J is TRBJ2-1 and V is TRBV2; the match to TRBD2 covers 7 bases. Germline CDR1 reads SNHLY; CDR2 reads FYNNEI. After removal of 7 bases from V and 8 bases from J, the junction contained 17 bases not matched to a gene. The CDR3 runs to 16 residues. The CDR3 is CASNGVTSPKSYEQFF. As DNA, the CDR3 is TGTGCCAGCAATGGGGTGACTAGCCCAAAGAGCTATGAGCAGTTCTTC.

With respect to this clone: The identical CDR3 is also encoded by other nucleotide sequences in the sample. The chain carries TRBV7-2 and TRBJ2-3; D possibly corresponds to TRBD2 (5 bases). This CDR3 has 14 amino acids. V gave up 1 base and J gave up 1 base, with 6 bases separating them. Germline-derived CDR1 and CDR2 are SGHTA and FQGNSA. This CDR3 is CASSLGRGTDTQYF. CDR3 coding DNA: TGTGCCAGCAGCTTAGGGCGGGGCACAGATACGCAGTATTTT.